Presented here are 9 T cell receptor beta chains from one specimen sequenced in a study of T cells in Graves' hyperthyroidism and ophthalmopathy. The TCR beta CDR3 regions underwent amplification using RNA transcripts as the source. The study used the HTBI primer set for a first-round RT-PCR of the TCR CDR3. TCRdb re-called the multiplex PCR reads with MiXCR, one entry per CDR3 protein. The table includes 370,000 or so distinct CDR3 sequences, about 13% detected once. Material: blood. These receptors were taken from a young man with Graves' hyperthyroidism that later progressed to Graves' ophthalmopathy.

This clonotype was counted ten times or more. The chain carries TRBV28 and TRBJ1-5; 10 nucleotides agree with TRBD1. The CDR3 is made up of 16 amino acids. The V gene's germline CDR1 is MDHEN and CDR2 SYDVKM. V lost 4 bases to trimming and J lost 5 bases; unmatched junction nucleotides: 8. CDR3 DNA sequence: TGTGCCAGCAGTTCTCTGGACAGGGGGTGGGATCAGCCCCAGCATTTT. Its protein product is CASSSLDRGWDQPQHF.

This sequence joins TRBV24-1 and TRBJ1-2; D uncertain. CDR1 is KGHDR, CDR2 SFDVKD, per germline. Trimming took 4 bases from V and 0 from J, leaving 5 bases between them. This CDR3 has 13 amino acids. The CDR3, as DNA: TGTGCCACCAGTGAAGAAGCTAACTATGGCTACACCTTC. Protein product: CATSEEANYGYTF.

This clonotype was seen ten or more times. This chain's CDR3 is CSAMGRPMNTEAFF. The CDR3, as DNA: TGCAGTGCTATGGGCAGACCCATGAACACTGAAGCTTTCTTT. The V call is TRBV20-1, the J call TRBJ1-1; the D is unclear. V was trimmed by 4 bases and J by 0 bases, leaving 12 bases between them. The CDR3 runs to 14 residues. Germline assignment: CDR1 DFQATT and CDR2 SNEGSKA (reference sequence).

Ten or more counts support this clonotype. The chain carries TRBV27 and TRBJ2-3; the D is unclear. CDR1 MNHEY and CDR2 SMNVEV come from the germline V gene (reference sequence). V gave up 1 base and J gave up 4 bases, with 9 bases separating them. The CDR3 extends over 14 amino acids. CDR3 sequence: CASSLFGYPDTQYF. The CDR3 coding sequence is TGTGCCAGCAGTTTATTCGGGTACCCAGATACGCAGTATTTT.

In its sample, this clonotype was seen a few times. CDR3 DNA sequence: TGTGCCAGCAGCCAAGAGGGGGAGGGTGAAAAACTGTTTTTT. Translated: CASSQEGEGEKLFF. The genes are TRBV3-1 and TRBJ1-4; a weak D match, TRBD1 (5 bases). The CDR3 has 14 amino acids. The V end lost 0 bases, the J end lost 7 bases, and 9 bases lay between the germline ends. Germline CDR1 reads LGHDT; CDR2 reads YNNKEL (reference sequence).

CDR3 amino acids: CASSLWRGERDTQYF. The DNA of the CDR3 is TGTGCCAGCAGTTTATGGCGGGGGGAAAGGGATACGCAGTATTTT. The chain combines TRBV12-3 or TRBV12-4 with TRBJ2-3; TRBD2 matches at 8 bases. The CDR3 consists of 15 residues. J lost 6 bases, V lost 2 bases, and 7 bases had no gene match.

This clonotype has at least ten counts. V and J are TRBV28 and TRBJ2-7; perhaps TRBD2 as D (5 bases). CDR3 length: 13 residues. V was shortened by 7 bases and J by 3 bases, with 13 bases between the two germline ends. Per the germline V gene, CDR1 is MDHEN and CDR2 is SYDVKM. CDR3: CASKGLAIYEQYF. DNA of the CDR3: TGTGCCAGCAAAGGGCTAGCCATCTACGAGCAGTACTTC.

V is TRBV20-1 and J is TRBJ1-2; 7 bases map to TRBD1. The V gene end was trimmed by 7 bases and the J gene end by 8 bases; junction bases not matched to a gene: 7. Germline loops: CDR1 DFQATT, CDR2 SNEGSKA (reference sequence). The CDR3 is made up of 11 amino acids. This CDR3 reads CSVAGGLGYTF. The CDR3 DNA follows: TGCAGTGTTGCAGGGGGGTTGGGCTACACCTTC.

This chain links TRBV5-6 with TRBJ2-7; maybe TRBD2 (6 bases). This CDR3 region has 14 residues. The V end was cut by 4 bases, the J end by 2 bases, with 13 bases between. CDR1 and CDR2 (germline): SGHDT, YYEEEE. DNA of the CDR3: TGTGCCAGCAGCAGCCGGGACTTACCCTACGAGCAGTACTTC. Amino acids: CASSSRDLPYEQYF.